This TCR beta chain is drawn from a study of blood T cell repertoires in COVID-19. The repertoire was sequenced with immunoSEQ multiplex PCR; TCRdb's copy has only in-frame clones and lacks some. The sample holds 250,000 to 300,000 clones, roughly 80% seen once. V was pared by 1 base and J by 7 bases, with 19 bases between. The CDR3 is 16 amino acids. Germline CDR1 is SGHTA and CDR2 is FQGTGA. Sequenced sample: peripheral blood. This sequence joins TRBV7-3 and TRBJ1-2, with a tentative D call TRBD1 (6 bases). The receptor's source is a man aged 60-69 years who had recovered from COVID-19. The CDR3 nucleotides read TGTGCCAGCAGCTTAAACGCGGCGGGGGCGCTGACTGGCTACACCTTC. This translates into CASSLNAAGALTGYTF.